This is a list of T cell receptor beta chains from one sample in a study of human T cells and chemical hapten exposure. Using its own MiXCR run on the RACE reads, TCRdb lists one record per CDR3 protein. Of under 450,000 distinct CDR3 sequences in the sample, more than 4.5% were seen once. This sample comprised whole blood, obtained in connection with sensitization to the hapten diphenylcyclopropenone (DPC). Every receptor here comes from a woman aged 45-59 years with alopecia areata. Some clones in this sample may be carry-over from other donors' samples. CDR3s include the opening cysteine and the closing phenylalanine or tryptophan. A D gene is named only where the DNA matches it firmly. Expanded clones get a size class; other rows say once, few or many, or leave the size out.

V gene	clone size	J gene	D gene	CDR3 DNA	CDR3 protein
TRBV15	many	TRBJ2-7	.	TGTGCCACCAGCCCCAGGGGGGGAACCACCTACGAGCAGTACTTC	CATSPRGGTTYEQYF
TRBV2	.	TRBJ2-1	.	TGTGCCAGCTCAAGAGGAAGGGAAGGGAATGAGCAGTTCTTC	CASSRGREGNEQFF
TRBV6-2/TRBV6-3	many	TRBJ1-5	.	TGTGCCAGCAGTCAACTTCTCCAACAGCCCCAGCATTTT	CASSQLLQQPQHF
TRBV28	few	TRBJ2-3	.	TGTGCCAGCAGGATGACAGGCAGTAGCACAGATACGCAGTATTTT	CASRMTGSSTDTQYF
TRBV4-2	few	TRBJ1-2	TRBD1	TGTGCCAGCAGCCAAGCAGGGGGCGCGTATGGCTACACCTTC	CASSQAGGAYGYTF
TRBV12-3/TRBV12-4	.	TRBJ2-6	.	TGTGCCAGCAGTTTAATTTTAAGTCTAGCTGGGGCCAACGTCCTGACTTTC	CASSLILSLAGANVLTF
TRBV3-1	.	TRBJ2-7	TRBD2	TGTGCCAGCAGCCAAGTATGGCGGACTAGCGGGGCGCCAATCACCTACGAGCAGTACTTC	CASSQVWRTSGAPITYEQYF
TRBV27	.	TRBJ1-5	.	TGTGCCAGCACTCCAACGTCAGGATTCAATCAGCCCCAGCATTTT	CASTPTSGFNQPQHF
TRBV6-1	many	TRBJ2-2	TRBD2	TGTGCCAGCAGTGAAGTTACTCGGCTAGCGGGAGGGCAGAGCGGGGAGCTGTTTTTT	CASSEVTRLAGGQSGELFF
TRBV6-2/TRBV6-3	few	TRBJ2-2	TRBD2	TGTGCCAGCAGGCGGACTAGCGGGACCACCGGGGAGCTGTTTTTT	CASRRTSGTTGELFF
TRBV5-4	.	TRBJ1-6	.	TGTGCCAGCAGCTCGAAGGGAATCGATAATTCACCCCTCCACTTT	CASSSKGIDNSPLHF
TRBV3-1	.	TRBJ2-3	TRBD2	TGTGCCAGCAGCCAAGATAGCGGGAGATCGAATACGCAGTATTTT	CASSQDSGRSNTQYF
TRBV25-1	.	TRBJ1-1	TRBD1	TGTGCCAGCAGTAAGCAGACAGGGGGCGGCACTGGAGCTTTCTTT	CASSKQTGGGTGAFF
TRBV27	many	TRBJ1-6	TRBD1	TGTGCCAGCAGTTTATCCTGGACAGGGAGGAATTCACCCCTCCACTTT	CASSLSWTGRNSPLHF
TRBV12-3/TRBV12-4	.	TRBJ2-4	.	TGTGCCAGCAGTCTAAGGGGAATCCAAAACATTCAGTACTTC	CASSLRGIQNIQYF
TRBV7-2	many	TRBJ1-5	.	TGTGCCAGCAGCTTAGTTGTCGGAACCATAGCCCAGCATTTT	CASSLVVGTIAQHF
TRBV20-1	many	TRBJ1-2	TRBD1	TGCAGTGCTTATTCGGGACAGCCGGCTAACTATGGCTACACCTTC	CSAYSGQPANYGYTF
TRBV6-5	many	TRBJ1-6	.	TGTGCCAGCAGTTACAGGAGCTCCTATAATTCACCCCTCCACTTT	CASSYRSSYNSPLHF
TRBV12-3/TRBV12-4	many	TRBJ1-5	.	TGTGCCAGCACTCCCAGCGGGGGAAGCCAGCCCCAGCATTTT	CASTPSGGSQPQHF
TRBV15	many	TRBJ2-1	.	TGTGCCACCAGCAGACGACAGGTACCGGATGAGCAGTTCTTC	CATSRRQVPDEQFF
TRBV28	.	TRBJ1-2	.	TGTGCCAGCAACTCCGGATATCCGGCTGGCTACACCTTC	CASNSGYPAGYTF
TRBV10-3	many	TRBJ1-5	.	TGTGCCATCAGTGGAACCTGGGGGGGTAGGAATCAGCCCCAGCATTTT	CAISGTWGGRNQPQHF
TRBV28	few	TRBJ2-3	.	TGTGCCAGCAGTTTTATCTCGGGGTTAGGGACAGATACGCAGTATTTT	CASSFISGLGTDTQYF
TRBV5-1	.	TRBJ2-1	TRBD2	TGCGCCAGCAGCCGATGGAGCGGGGGGGCCTACAATGAGCAGTTCTTC	CASSRWSGGAYNEQFF
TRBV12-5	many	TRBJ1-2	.	TGTGCTAGTGGGCGAGGAGCTAACTATGGCTACACCTTC	CASGRGANYGYTF
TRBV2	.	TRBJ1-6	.	TGTGCCAGCAGTGACTGGACCCACTATAATTCACCCCTCCACTTT	CASSDWTHYNSPLHF
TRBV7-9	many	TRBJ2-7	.	TGTGCCAGCAGCCCACGGGCAGGTTCGGGCTACGAGCAGTACTTC	CASSPRAGSGYEQYF
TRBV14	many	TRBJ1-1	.	TGTGCCAGCAGCCAAGAGAGGCCGTGGGGAACTGAAGCTTTCTTT	CASSQERPWGTEAFF
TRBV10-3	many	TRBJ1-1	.	TGTGCCACCGCACAGGGTGTGGGAACTGAAGCTTTCTTT	CATAQGVGTEAFF
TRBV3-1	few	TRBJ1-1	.	TGTGCCAGCAGCCAAGAGAAGGTTGTAGGGGAAACTGAAGCTTTCTTT	CASSQEKVVGETEAFF
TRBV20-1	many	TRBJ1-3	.	TGCAGTGTCTCTGGACACTCTGGAAACACCATATATTTT	CSVSGHSGNTIYF